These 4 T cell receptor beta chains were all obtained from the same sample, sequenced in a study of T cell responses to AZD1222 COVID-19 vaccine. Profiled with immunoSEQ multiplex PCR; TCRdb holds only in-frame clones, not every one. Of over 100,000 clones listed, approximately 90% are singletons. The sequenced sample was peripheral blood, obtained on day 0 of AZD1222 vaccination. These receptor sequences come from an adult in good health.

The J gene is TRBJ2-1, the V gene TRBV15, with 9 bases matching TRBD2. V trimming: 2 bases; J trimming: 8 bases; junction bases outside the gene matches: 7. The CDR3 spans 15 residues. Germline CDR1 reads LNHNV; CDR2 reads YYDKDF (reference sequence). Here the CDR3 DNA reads TGTGCCACCAGCAGAATAGCGGGAGCTTTGGATGAGCAGTTCTTC. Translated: CATSRIAGALDEQFF.

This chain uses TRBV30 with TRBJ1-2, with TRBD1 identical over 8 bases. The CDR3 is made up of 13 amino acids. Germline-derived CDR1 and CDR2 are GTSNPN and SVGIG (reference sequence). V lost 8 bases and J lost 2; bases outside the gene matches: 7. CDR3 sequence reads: CARLGQENYGYTF. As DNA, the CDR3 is TGTGCCCGTCTGGGACAGGAAAACTATGGCTACACCTTC.

The CDR3 DNA sequence: TGCGCCAGCAGCCCACTAGCGGGAGGGAACAATGAGCAGTTCTTC. It yields the protein CASSPLAGGNNEQFF. The chain links TRBV4-1 to TRBJ2-1; the match to TRBD2 covers 13 bases. This CDR3 is 15 amino acids long. The V gene end was trimmed by 4 bases and the J gene end by 5 bases; junction bases not matched to a gene: 2. Germline V gene lookup returns CDR1 MGHRA and CDR2 YSYEKL.

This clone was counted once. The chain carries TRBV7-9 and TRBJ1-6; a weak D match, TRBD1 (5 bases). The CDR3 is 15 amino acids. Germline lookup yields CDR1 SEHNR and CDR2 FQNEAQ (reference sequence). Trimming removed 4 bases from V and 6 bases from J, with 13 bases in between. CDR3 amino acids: CASSSSGLLNSPLHF. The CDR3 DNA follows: TGTGCCAGCAGCTCTTCGGGACTTCTTAATTCACCCCTCCACTTT.